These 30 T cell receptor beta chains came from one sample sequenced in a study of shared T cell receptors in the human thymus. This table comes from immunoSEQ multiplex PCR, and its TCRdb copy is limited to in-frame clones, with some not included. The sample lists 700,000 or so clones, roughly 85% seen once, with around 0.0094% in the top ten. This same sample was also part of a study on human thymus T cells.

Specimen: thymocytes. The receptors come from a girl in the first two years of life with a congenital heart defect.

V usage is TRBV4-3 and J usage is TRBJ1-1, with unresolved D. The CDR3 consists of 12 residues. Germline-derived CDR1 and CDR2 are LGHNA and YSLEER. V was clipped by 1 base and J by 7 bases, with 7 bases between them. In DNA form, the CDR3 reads TGCGCCAGCAGCCAAGGGCACAGTGAAGCTTTCTTT. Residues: CASSQGHSEAFF.

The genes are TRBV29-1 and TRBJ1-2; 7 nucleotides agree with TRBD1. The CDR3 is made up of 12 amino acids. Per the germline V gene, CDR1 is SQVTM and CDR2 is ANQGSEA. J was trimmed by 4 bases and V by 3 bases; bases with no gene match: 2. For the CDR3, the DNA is TGCAGCGTTGATACAGGGGTCTATGGCTACACCTTC. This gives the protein CSVDTGVYGYTF.

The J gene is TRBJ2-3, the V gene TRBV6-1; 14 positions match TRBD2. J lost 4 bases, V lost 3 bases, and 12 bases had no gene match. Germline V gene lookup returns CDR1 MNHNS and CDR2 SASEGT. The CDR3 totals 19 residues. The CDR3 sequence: CASSETLRLAGGRSDTQYF. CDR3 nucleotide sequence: TGTGCCAGCAGTGAGACGCTAAGACTAGCGGGGGGGCGGTCAGATACGCAGTATTTT.

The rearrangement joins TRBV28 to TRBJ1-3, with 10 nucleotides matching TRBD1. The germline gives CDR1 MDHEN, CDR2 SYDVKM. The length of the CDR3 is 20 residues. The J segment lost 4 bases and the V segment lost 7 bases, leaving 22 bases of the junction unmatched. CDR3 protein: CASKPMRDRGRLDLGNTIYF. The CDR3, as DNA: TGTGCCAGCAAGCCGATGCGGGACAGGGGTCGTCTCGACCTAGGAAACACCATATATTTT.

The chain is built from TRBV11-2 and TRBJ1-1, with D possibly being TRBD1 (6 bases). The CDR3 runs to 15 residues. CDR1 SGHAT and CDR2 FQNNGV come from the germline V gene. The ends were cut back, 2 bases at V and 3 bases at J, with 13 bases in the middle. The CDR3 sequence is CASSLNREKDTEAFF. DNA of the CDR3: TGTGCCAGCAGCTTAAACAGGGAAAAGGACACTGAAGCTTTCTTT.

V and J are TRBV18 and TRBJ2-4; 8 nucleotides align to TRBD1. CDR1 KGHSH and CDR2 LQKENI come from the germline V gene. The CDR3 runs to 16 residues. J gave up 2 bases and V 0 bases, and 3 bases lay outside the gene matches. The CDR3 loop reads CASSPPQGVTKNIQYF. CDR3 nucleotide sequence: TGTGCCAGCTCACCACCACAGGGGGTAACCAAAAACATTCAGTACTTC.

The CDR3 nucleotides read TGTGCCAGCAGCCAAGATCTCGGGGGGGTTGGGAATGAGCAGTTCTTC. It translates to CASSQDLGGVGNEQFF. V gene TRBV4-2 combines with J gene TRBJ2-1; 8 bases map to TRBD2. V lost 0 bases and J lost 7; bases outside the gene matches: 8. CDR1 is LGHNA and CDR2 is YNFKEQ in the germline V gene. The CDR3 extends over 16 amino acids.

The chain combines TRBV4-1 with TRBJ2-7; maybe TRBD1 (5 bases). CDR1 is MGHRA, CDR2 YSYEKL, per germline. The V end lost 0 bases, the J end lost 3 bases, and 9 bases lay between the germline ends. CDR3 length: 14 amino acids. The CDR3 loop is CASSQEGQYYEQYF. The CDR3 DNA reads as TGCGCCAGCAGCCAAGAGGGGCAGTACTACGAGCAGTACTTC.

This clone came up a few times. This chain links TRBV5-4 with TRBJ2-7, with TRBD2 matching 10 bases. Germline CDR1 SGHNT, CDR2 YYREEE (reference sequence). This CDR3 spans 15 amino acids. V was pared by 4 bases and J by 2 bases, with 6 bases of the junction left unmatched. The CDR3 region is CASSRTSGGPYEQYF. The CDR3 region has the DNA TGTGCCAGCAGCCGGACTAGCGGTGGCCCCTACGAGCAGTACTTC.

CDR3 nucleotide sequence: TGTGCCAGCAGTAGCCAGGGGCGCCGGGATCAGCCCCAGCATTTT. It encodes CASSSQGRRDQPQHF. The J gene is TRBJ1-5, the V gene TRBV28, with a weak D call TRBD1 (6 bases). This CDR3 has 15 amino acids. Germline CDR1 is MDHEN and CDR2 is SYDVKM. The V end lost 5 bases, the J end lost 5 bases, and 16 bases lay between the germline ends. Supplemented by reference TRBV28 and TRBJ1-5, the full variable domain reads DVKVTQSSRYLVKRTGEKVFLECVQDMDHENMFWYRQDPGLGLRLIYFSYDVKMKEKGDIPEGYSVSREKKERFSLILESASTNQTSMYLCASSSQGRRDQPQHFGDGTRLSIL.

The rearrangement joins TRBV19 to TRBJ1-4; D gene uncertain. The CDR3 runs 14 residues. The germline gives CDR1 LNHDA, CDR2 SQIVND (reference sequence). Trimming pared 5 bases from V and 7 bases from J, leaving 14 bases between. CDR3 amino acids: CASSEPRFVEKLFF. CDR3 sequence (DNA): TGTGCCAGTAGTGAGCCCCGTTTTGTTGAAAAACTGTTTTTT.

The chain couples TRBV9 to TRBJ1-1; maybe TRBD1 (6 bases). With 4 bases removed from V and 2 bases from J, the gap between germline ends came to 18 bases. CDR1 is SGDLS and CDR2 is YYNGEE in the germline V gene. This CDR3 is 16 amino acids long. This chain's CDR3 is CASSPSKKTGNTEAFF. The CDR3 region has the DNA TGTGCCAGCAGCCCCTCCAAGAAGACAGGCAACACTGAAGCTTTCTTT.

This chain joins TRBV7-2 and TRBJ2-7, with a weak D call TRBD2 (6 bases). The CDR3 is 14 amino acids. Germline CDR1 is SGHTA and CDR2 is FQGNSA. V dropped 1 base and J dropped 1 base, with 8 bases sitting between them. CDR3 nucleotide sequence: TGTGCCAGCAGCTTAGGGGGGACTTCCTACGAGCAGTACTTC. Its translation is CASSLGGTSYEQYF.

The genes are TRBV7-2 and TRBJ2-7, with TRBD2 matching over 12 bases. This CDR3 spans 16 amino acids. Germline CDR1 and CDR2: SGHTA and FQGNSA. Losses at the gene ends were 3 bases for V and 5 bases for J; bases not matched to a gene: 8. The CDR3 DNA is TGTGCCAGCAGCTTGCCGTCCTCTAGCGGGGGGGACGAGCAGTACTTC. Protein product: CASSLPSSSGGDEQYF. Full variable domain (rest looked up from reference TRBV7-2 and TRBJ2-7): GAGVSQSPSNKVTEKGKDVELRCDPISGHTALYWYRQSLGQGLEFLIYFQGNSAPDKSGLPSDRFSAERTGGSVSTLTIQRTQQEDSAVYLCASSLPSSSGGDEQYFGPGTRLTVT.

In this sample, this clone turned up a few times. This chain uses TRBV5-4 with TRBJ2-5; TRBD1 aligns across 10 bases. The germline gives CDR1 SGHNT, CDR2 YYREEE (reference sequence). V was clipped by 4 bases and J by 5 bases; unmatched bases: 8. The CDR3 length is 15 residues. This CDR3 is CASSGRTGGGETQYF. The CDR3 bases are TGTGCCAGCAGCGGGAGGACAGGGGGTGGCGAGACCCAGTACTTC.

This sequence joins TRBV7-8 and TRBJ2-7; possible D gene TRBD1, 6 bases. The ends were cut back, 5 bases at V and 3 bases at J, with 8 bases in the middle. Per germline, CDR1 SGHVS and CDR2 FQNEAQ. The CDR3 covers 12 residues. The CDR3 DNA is TGTGCCAGCAGCGGACAGAACTACGAGCAGTACTTC. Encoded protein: CASSGQNYEQYF.

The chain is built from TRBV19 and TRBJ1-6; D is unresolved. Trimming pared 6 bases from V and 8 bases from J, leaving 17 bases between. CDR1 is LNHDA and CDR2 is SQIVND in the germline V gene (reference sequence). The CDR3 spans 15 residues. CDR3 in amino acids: CASRFRSFPHSPLHF. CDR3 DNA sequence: TGTGCCAGTAGGTTCCGGTCATTCCCCCATTCACCCCTCCACTTT.

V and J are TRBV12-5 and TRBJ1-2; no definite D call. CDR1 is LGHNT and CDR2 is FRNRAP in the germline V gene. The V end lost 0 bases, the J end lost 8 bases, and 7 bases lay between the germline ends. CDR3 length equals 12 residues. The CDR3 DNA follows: TGTGCTAGTGGTTTGGTACGAGGGGGCTACACCTTC. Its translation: CASGLVRGGYTF.

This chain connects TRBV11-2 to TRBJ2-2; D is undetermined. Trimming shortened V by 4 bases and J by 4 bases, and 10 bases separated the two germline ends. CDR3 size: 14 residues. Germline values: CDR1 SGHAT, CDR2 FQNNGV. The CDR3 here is CASSSRPGTGELFF. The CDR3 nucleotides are TGTGCCAGCAGCTCCCGCCCCGGCACCGGGGAGCTGTTTTTT.

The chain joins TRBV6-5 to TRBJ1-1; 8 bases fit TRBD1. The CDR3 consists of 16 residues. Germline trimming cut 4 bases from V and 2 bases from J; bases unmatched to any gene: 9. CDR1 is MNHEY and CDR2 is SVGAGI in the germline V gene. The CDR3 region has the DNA TGTGCCAGCAGTTCCCCGACAGGGGAGGAAAACACTGAAGCTTTCTTT. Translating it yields CASSSPTGEENTEAFF.

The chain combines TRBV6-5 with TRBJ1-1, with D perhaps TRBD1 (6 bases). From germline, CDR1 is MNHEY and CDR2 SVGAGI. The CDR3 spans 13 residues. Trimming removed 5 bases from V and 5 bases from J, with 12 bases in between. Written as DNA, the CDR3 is TGTGCCAGCAGTGACTACAGGGTAACTGAAGCTTTCTTT. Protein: CASSDYRVTEAFF.

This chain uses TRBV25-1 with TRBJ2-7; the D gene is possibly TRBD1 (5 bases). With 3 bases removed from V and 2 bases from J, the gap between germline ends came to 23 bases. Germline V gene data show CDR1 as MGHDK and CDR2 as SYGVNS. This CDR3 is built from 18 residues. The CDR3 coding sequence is TGTGCCAGCAGTGAGCTAGATTCCTGCAGGGAAAGGACCTACGAGCAGTACTTC. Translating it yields CASSELDSCRERTYEQYF.

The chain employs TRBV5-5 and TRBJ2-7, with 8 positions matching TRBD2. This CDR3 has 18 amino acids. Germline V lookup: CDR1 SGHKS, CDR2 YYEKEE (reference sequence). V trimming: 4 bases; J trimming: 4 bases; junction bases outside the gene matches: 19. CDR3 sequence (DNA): TGTGCCAGCAGCCCTGGTCTGGGAGTCGGGGGGGCAGAGTACGAGCAGTACTTC. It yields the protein CASSPGLGVGGAEYEQYF.

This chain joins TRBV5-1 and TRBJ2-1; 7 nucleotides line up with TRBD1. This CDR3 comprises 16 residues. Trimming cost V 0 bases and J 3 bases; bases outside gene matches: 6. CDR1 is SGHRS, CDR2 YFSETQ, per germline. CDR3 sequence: CASSLVVRGSYNEQFF. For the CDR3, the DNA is TGCGCCAGCAGCTTGGTGGTCAGGGGGAGCTACAATGAGCAGTTCTTC.

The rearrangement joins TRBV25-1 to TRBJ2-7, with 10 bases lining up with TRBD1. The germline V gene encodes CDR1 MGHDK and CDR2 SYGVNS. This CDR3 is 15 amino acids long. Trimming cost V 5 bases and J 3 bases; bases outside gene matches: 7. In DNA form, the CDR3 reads TGTGCCAGCAGTCGCCGGGACAGGGGAAACTACGAGCAGTACTTC. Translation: CASSRRDRGNYEQYF.

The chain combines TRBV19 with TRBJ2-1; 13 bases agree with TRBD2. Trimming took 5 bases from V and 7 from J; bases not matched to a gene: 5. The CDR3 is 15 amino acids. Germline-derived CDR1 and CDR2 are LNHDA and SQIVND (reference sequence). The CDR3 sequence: CASSARTSGRNEQFF. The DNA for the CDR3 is TGTGCCAGTAGTGCCAGGACTAGCGGGAGAAATGAGCAGTTCTTC.

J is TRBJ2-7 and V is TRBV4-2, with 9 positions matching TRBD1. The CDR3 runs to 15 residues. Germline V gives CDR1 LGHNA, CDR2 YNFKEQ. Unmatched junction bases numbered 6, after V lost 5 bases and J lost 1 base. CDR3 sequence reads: CASSADRGISYEQYF. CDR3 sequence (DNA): TGTGCCAGCAGCGCCGACAGGGGGATTTCCTACGAGCAGTACTTC.

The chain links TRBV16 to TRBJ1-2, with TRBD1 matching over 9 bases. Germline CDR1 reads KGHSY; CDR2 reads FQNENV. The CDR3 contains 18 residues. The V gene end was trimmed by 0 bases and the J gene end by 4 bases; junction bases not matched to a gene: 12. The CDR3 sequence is CASSQSVDRGAPFYGYTF. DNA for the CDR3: TGTGCCAGCAGCCAATCGGTTGACAGGGGGGCTCCTTTCTATGGCTACACCTTC. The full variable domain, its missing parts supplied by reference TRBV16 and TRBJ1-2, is GEEVAQTPKHLVRGEGQKAKLYCAPIKGHSYVFWYQQVLKNEFKFLISFQNENVFDETGMPKERFSAKCLPNSPCSLEIQATKLEDSAVYFCASSQSVDRGAPFYGYTFGSGTRLTVV.

The DNA of the CDR3 is TGCGCCAGCAGCCGCGGTGTGGGGGGGCGAAGTGAAAAACTGTTTTTT. Its protein product is CASSRGVGGRSEKLFF. The rearrangement links TRBV5-1 to TRBJ1-4; possibly TRBD1 for D (6 bases). CDR1 is SGHRS, CDR2 YFSETQ, per germline. CDR3 length equals 16 residues. The ends were cut back, 4 bases at V and 7 bases at J, with 20 bases in the middle.

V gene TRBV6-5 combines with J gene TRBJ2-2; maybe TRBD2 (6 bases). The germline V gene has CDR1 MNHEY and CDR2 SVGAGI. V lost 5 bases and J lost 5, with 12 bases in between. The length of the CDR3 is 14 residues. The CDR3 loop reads CASSGTGGTGELFF. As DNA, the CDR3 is TGTGCCAGCAGTGGCACCGGGGGTACCGGGGAGCTGTTTTTT.